Each of the 27 T cell receptor beta chains below was sequenced from the same sample in a study of blood T cell repertoires in COVID-19. This table comes from immunoSEQ multiplex PCR, and its TCRdb copy is limited to in-frame clones, with some not included. The table records hundreds of thousands of clones, around 85% of them present only once. The sequenced sample was peripheral blood. These receptors were obtained from a man aged 40-49 years with acute or convalescent COVID-19.

The CDR3 reads CASRLAGKGSYEQYF. CDR3 bases: TGTGCCAGTAGATTAGCGGGCAAGGGGTCCTACGAGCAGTACTTC. The chain combines TRBV19 with TRBJ2-7, with TRBD2 matching over 7 bases. Losses at the gene ends were 6 bases for V and 1 base for J; bases not matched to a gene: 9. The CDR3 spans 15 residues. Germline V gives CDR1 LNHDA, CDR2 SQIVND (reference sequence). The variable domain in full, with the rest retrieved from reference TRBV19 and TRBJ2-7, is DGGITQSPKYLFRKEGQNVTLSCEQNLNHDAMYWYRQDPGQGLRLIYYSQIVNDFQKGDIAEGYSVSREKKESFPLTVTSAQKNPTAFYLCASRLAGKGSYEQYFGPGTRLTVT.

This chain connects TRBV5-1 to TRBJ1-5; D might be TRBD1 (5 bases). From germline, CDR1 is SGHRS and CDR2 YFSETQ. Trimming pared 0 bases from V and 2 bases from J, leaving 12 bases between. The CDR3 runs 16 residues. The DNA for the CDR3 is TGCGCCAGCAGCTTGGATGGCCAGGGCGGCAATCAGCCCCAGCATTTT. Amino acid sequence: CASSLDGQGGNQPQHF.

The chain uses TRBV3-1 (or the pseudogene TRBV3-2) and TRBJ1-2; 7 bases are shared with TRBD1. Looked up from germline, CDR1 is LGHDT and CDR2 is YNNKEL (reference sequence). The CDR3 runs 12 residues. Trimming took 8 bases from V and 2 from J; bases not matched to a gene: 2. The CDR3 DNA follows: TGTGCCAGCGGCAGGGGGAACTATGGCTACACCTTC. Its protein is CASGRGNYGYTF.

Of note for this clone: The sample contains more than one DNA sequence encoding this CDR3. The chain employs TRBV28 and TRBJ1-2, with D perhaps matching TRBD1 (5 bases). With 2 bases removed from V and 2 bases from J, the gap between germline ends came to 6 bases. The CDR3 has 13 residues. Germline values: CDR1 MDHEN, CDR2 SYDVKM. The chain's CDR3 is CASSLRGNYGYTF. In DNA, the CDR3 is TGTGCCAGCAGTTTACGGGGGAACTATGGCTACACCTTC.

The chain combines TRBV28 with TRBJ2-1, with 7 bases matching TRBD1. The CDR3 is 14 residues long. The germline CDR1 and CDR2 sequences are MDHEN and SYDVKM. With 10 bases clipped from V and 4 bases from J, the junction kept 10 bases outside the gene matches. CDR3 sequence reads: CATLPTGLYNEQFF. The CDR3 DNA is TGTGCCACCCTCCCGACAGGGCTATACAATGAGCAGTTCTTC.

The chain has TRBV7-3 and TRBJ1-5, with 7 positions matching TRBD1. The length of the CDR3 is 15 residues. Germline values: CDR1 SGHTA, CDR2 FQGTGA. V was clipped by 2 bases and J by 2 bases; unmatched bases: 3. As DNA, the CDR3 is TGTGCCAGCAGCTTAGGTGGGACAGGCAATCAGCCCCAGCATTTT. Amino acids: CASSLGGTGNQPQHF.

This chain links TRBV6-4 with TRBJ2-1; TRBD1 might be the D (6 bases). The germline CDR1 and CDR2 sequences are MRHNA and SNTAGT. The CDR3 length is 14 residues. Trimming stripped 6 bases from V and 13 bases from J, with 22 bases between. Here the CDR3 reads CASRLSQGLGEQFF. CDR3 coding DNA: TGTGCCAGCAGATTGAGTCAGGGGCTAGGGGAACAGTTCTTC.

The chain combines TRBV7-9 with TRBJ2-1, with a possible D match to TRBD2 (5 bases). This CDR3 region has 16 residues. V dropped 7 bases and J dropped 6 bases, with 22 bases sitting between them. Germline CDR1 SEHNR, CDR2 FQNEAQ (reference sequence). The CDR3 nucleotides read TGTGCCAGCAACAATTTGGCGACTACGATAGGCAATGAGCAGTTCTTC. Residues: CASNNLATTIGNEQFF.

The rearrangement joins TRBV27 to TRBJ2-3, with TRBD2 matching over 10 bases. The germline CDR1 and CDR2 sequences are MNHEY and SMNVEV (reference sequence). The V and J ends lost 1 base and 1 base, in that order; junction bases with no gene match: 2. CDR3 length equals 16 residues. CDR3 nucleotide sequence: TGTGCCAGCAGTTTATGGGGGACTAGCGGCACAGATACGCAGTATTTT. Its translation: CASSLWGTSGTDTQYF.

The CDR3 spells CASSLTPGRDYGYTF. Here the CDR3 DNA reads TGTGCCAGCAGCTTAACCCCCGGGAGGGATTATGGCTACACCTTC. The chain joins TRBV7-2 to TRBJ1-2; no firm D call. The CDR3 is made up of 15 amino acids. Germline V gene data show CDR1 as SGHTA and CDR2 as FQGNSA. The V gene lost 2 bases and the J gene lost 5 bases, with 15 bases spanning the gap.

Comments on this clone: Different DNA sequences within this sample yield the same CDR3. This chain connects TRBV3-1 (or the pseudogene TRBV3-2) to TRBJ2-3, with unresolved D. The germline V gene encodes CDR1 LGHDT and CDR2 YNNKEL (reference sequence). V lost 1 base, J lost 0 bases, and 5 bases lay in between. This CDR3 comprises 14 residues. The chain's CDR3 is CASSQGASTDTQYF. CDR3 nucleotides: TGTGCCAGCAGCCAAGGAGCTAGCACAGATACGCAGTATTTT.

The chain carries TRBV10-2 and TRBJ2-7; D remains unclear. V gave up 3 bases and J gave up 6 bases, with 6 bases separating them. This CDR3 contains 11 residues. From germline, CDR1 is WSHSY and CDR2 SAAADI. The CDR3 protein is CASSEIGEQYF. CDR3 DNA sequence: TGCGCCAGCAGTGAAATCGGCGAGCAGTACTTC.

This clone appeared a single time. The chain recombines TRBV24-1 with TRBJ2-1; 7 nucleotides match TRBD1. Germline loops: CDR1 KGHDR, CDR2 SFDVKD. Trimming took 4 bases from V and 0 from J; bases not matched to a gene: 8. The CDR3 is made up of 17 amino acids. CDR3 loop: CATSEPWTGSSYNEQFF. In nucleotides, the CDR3 is TGTGCCACCAGTGAACCTTGGACAGGCAGCTCCTACAATGAGCAGTTCTTC.

In the case of this clone: Other DNA variants within this sample encode the same CDR3. The chain carries TRBV5-1 and TRBJ2-7; no clear D gene. The CDR3 covers 12 residues. Germline assignment: CDR1 SGHRS and CDR2 YFSETQ. Trimming shortened V by 2 bases and J by 4 bases, and 7 bases separated the two germline ends. CDR3 loop: CASSFSGYEQYF. Here the CDR3 DNA reads TGCGCCAGCAGCTTTTCCGGGTACGAGCAGTACTTC.

This chain joins TRBV24-1 and TRBJ1-5, with a possible D match to TRBD1 (6 bases). The V and J ends lost 4 bases and 10 bases respectively, with 10 bases between them. In germline, CDR1 is KGHDR, CDR2 SFDVKD. This CDR3 comprises 12 residues. CDR3 in amino acids: CATSEATGPQHF. CDR3 sequence (DNA): TGTGCCACCAGTGAGGCGACAGGTCCCCAGCATTTT.

This clone was counted only a few times. V is TRBV5-1 and J is TRBJ1-4; 7 positions agree with TRBD1. Germline V lookup: CDR1 SGHRS, CDR2 YFSETQ. The CDR3 has 14 amino acids. The junction had 6 bases not matched to a gene; V was cut back by 5 bases and J by 5 bases. The CDR3 is CASRTGTENEKLFF. The DNA for the CDR3 is TGCGCCAGCAGGACCGGGACAGAGAATGAAAAACTGTTTTTT.

The rearrangement uses TRBV5-4 and TRBJ2-5, with 12 bases fitting TRBD1. V lost 2 bases to trimming and J lost 5 bases; unmatched junction nucleotides: 4. CDR1 and CDR2 from the germline V gene are SGHNT and YYREEE (reference sequence). The CDR3 runs to 15 residues. The CDR3 here is CASSLGTGGGETQYF. The CDR3 DNA reads as TGTGCCAGCAGCTTAGGGACAGGGGGCGGGGAGACCCAGTACTTC.

The chain carries TRBV7-9 and TRBJ2-3; 8 bases match TRBD2. The CDR3 has 16 residues. Per germline, CDR1 SEHNR and CDR2 FQNEAQ (reference sequence). Unmatched junction bases numbered 11, after V lost 6 bases and J lost 3 bases. CDR3 sequence: CASRPLAVGETDTQYF. CDR3 DNA: TGTGCCAGCAGGCCACTAGCGGTCGGGGAAACAGATACGCAGTATTTT.

The rearrangement joins TRBV7-9 to TRBJ2-7, with D possibly being TRBD1 (7 bases). In germline, CDR1 is SEHNR, CDR2 FQNEAQ (reference sequence). Deletions cut 1 base from V and 3 bases from J, with 22 bases between. This CDR3 is built from 18 residues. CDR3 sequence reads: CASSLGGGTAILSYEQYF. CDR3 nucleotides: TGTGCCAGCAGCTTAGGGGGCGGGACAGCAATATTGAGCTACGAGCAGTACTTC.

The V call is TRBV7-9, the J call TRBJ1-1; the match to TRBD1 covers 7 bases. The CDR3 has 14 residues. Germline-derived CDR1 and CDR2 are SEHNR and FQNEAQ (reference sequence). V lost 5 bases to trimming and J lost 4 bases; unmatched junction nucleotides: 7. CDR3 nucleotide sequence: TGTGCCAGCAGCCCCGGGGACAGCCTCACTGAAGCTTTCTTT. Amino acid sequence: CASSPGDSLTEAFF. Together with reference TRBV7-9 and TRBJ1-1, the CDR3 gives the full variable domain: DTGVSQNPRHKITKRGQNVTFRCDPISEHNRLYWYRQTLGQGPEFLTYFQNEAQLEKSRLLSDRFSAERPKGSFSTLEIQRTEQGDSAMYLCASSPGDSLTEAFFGQGTRLTVV.

The J gene is TRBJ2-7, the V gene TRBV27, with no clear D. Germline V CDR1 and CDR2: MNHEY, SMNVEV (reference sequence). The CDR3 totals 13 residues. Trimming cost V 3 bases and J 2 bases, with 8 bases left between them. Here the CDR3 reads CASSFLGAYEQYF. In DNA, the CDR3 is TGTGCCAGCAGTTTCCTCGGAGCCTACGAGCAGTACTTC.

The chain links TRBV4-2 to TRBJ1-2; 8 bases agree with TRBD1. Germline CDR1 and CDR2: LGHNA and YNFKEQ. The CDR3 extends over 20 amino acids. Losses at the gene ends were 1 base for V and 1 base for J; bases not matched to a gene: 17. Here the CDR3 reads CASSQGLNRGSLPINYGYTF. The CDR3, as DNA: TGTGCCAGCAGCCAAGGTCTTAACAGGGGGTCGCTCCCAATTAACTATGGCTACACCTTC.

This chain joins TRBV7-2 and TRBJ2-2; D is unclear. Germline CDR1 SGHTA, CDR2 FQGNSA. This CDR3 comprises 13 residues. The ends were cut back, 7 bases at V and 1 base at J, with 7 bases in the middle. The CDR3 region is CASTPWNTGELFF. The CDR3 DNA reads as TGTGCCAGCACCCCTTGGAACACCGGGGAGCTGTTTTTT. Supplemented by reference TRBV7-2 and TRBJ2-2, the full variable domain reads GAGVSQSPSNKVTEKGKDVELRCDPISGHTALYWYRQSLGQGLEFLIYFQGNSAPDKSGLPSDRFSAERTGGSVSTLTIQRTQQEDSAVYLCASTPWNTGELFFGEGSRLTVL.

A remark on this clone: Other DNA sequences of this sample code for an identical CDR3. This chain uses TRBV9 with TRBJ1-5, with a weak D call TRBD1 (6 bases). Looked up from germline, CDR1 is SGDLS and CDR2 is YYNGEE. Trimming pared 5 bases from V and 3 bases from J, leaving 12 bases between. This CDR3 is built from 14 residues. Written as DNA, the CDR3 is TGTGCCAGCAGTCCCGACAGGAACAATCAGCCCCAGCATTTT. The encoded protein is CASSPDRNNQPQHF.

A note on this clone: Additional DNA sequences in this sample encode the identical CDR3. This chain uses TRBV5-1 with TRBJ2-5; D remains ambiguous. From germline, CDR1 is SGHRS and CDR2 YFSETQ. The CDR3 contains 11 residues. V lost 2 bases to trimming and J lost 5 bases, with 4 bases between them. For the CDR3, the DNA is TGCGCCAGCAGCTTTGAGGAGACCCAGTACTTC. Translation: CASSFEETQYF.

V usage is TRBV18 and J usage is TRBJ1-2, with 8 bases matching TRBD1. The germline V gene encodes CDR1 KGHSH and CDR2 LQKENI. CDR3 length equals 13 residues. V was pared by 3 bases and J by 7 bases, with 4 bases of the junction left unmatched. As DNA, the CDR3 is TGTGCCAGCTCACCTTTGGACAGGGCTGGCTACACCTTC. Residues: CASSPLDRAGYTF.

The V call is TRBV6-4, the J call TRBJ2-5; tentative D call: TRBD1 (6 bases). From germline, CDR1 is MRHNA and CDR2 SNTAGT. The CDR3 sequence is 16 residues long. V was clipped by 8 bases and J by 3 bases, with 22 bases between them. The CDR3 nucleotides are TGTGCCAGCTCCCCCCCAACCGGGACATCCAAAGAGACCCAGTACTTC. Its protein product is CASSPPTGTSKETQYF.